This TCR beta chain was recovered during a study of cytotoxic CD8 clonotypes in ibrutinib-treated CLL. Study background: Samples had a mean of approximately 260,000 productive templates and more than 85,000 productive rearrangements.

Only in-frame clones appear in the TCRdb table, and some are missing; sequencing was by immunoSEQ multiplex PCR. The sample yields 160,000 or so clones, about 80% seen once. Note on this clone: Antigen: not known.

Genomic DNA in a quantity of about 2 micrograms was derived from cryopreserved PBMCs for TCR beta libraries. General study results and limits: Few clonotypes were public, and these shrank or held steady under treatment.

The CDR3 is 17 residues long. The germline CDR1 and CDR2 sequences are SGHTA and FQGNSA. Trimming shortened V by 5 bases and J by 6 bases, and 25 bases separated the two germline ends. This clonotype was sampled from a human donor with chronic lymphocytic leukemia. The material was PBMCs, obtained after 12 months of ibrutinib treatment. This chain uses TRBV7-2 with TRBJ1-2, with TRBD1 as a possible D gene (5 bases). As DNA, the CDR3 is TGTGCCAGCAGCCCCACCCGACAGTGGGCTGGGGGGAATGGCTACACCTTC. Translation gives CASSPTRQWAGGNGYTF.